These 2 T cell receptor beta chains came from one sample sequenced in a study of blood T cell repertoires in COVID-19. The repertoire was sequenced with immunoSEQ multiplex PCR; TCRdb's copy has only in-frame clones and lacks some. The sample carries under 300,000 clones, 82% recorded once. The sequencing input was peripheral blood. These receptors were obtained from a woman between 18 and 29 years old with acute or convalescent COVID-19.

The chain combines TRBV18 with TRBJ1-2, with D tentatively TRBD1 (6 bases). Germline CDR1 is KGHSH and CDR2 is LQKENI. This CDR3 has 13 amino acids. V was pared by 5 bases and J by 6 bases, with 13 bases between. The CDR3 sequence is CASSKDSNHGYTF. In nucleotides, the CDR3 is TGTGCCAGCTCAAAGGACAGCAACCATGGCTACACCTTC.

The rearrangement joins TRBV6-5 to TRBJ2-6; 8 bases agree with TRBD1. The CDR3 extends over 15 amino acids. The trim removed 6 bases at V and 1 base at J, leaving 2 bases unmatched. In germline, CDR1 is MNHEY, CDR2 SVGAGI. The CDR3 DNA follows: TGTGCCAGCAGACGGGACAGGTCTGGGGCCAACGTCCTGACTTTC. It encodes CASRRDRSGANVLTF.